This T cell receptor (beta chain) was identified during a study of T cell clones after liver transplantation. The overall study: Apart from three HCV-positive recipients, transplants were for non-autoimmune, non-viral reasons.

TCRdb's copy holds only in-frame clones and misses some; the assay was immunoSEQ multiplex PCR. The sample carries about 70,000 clones, 80% recorded once. The TCR was taken from a human patient who received a liver transplant. T cells may partly derive from the graft donor. Sequencing was performed on CD4+ T cells from blood, taken 12 months after liver transplant.

The CDR3, as DNA: TGCGCCAGCAGCTTGGAACGGGGAACCGGGGAGCTGTTTTTT. Translating gives CASSLERGTGELFF. The chain links TRBV5-1 to TRBJ2-2, with D tentatively TRBD2 (5 bases). The CDR3 has 14 residues. Germline CDR1 SGHRS, CDR2 YFSETQ. V dropped 0 bases and J dropped 5 bases, with 8 bases sitting between them. The full variable domain, in which reference TRBV5-1 and TRBJ2-2 provide the parts outside the CDR3, is KAGVTQTPRYLIKTRGQQVTLSCSPISGHRSVSWYQQTPGQGLQFLFEYFSETQRNKGNFPGRFSGRQFSNSRSEMNVSTLELGDSALYLCASSLERGTGELFFGEGSRLTVL.